The entry below gives a single TCR beta chain sequence along with its context. Antigen unknown. Antigen-specific CD4+ T cell clonotypes were called by their expansion after viral peptide-pool culture in ViraFEST. A roughly ten-day culture period preceded the isolation of CD4+ T cells. Among the vaccine recipients, none had a prior SARS-CoV-2 infection, and nucleocapsid antibodies were negative. CDR1 SGDLS and CDR2 YYNGEE come from the germline V gene. This CDR3 has 16 amino acids. The V gene end was trimmed by 2 bases and the J gene end by 7 bases; junction bases not matched to a gene: 3. The data were produced by immunoSEQ multiplex PCR, yet TCRdb's version contains in-frame clones alone and is incomplete. The table includes roughly 30,000 clones, around three quarters detected once. This entry is derived from a study of vaccination effects on CD4 cells after COVID-19. Broader study findings: Substantial clonal contraction characterized both infection- and vaccine-induced clones late after vaccination.

The source of this sequence is a human donor who received a COVID-19 vaccine. The material sequenced was CD4+ T cells from PBMCs cultured with HCoV-OC43 spike peptides, taken before COVID-19 vaccination. Indicated subset: HCoV-OC43 spike overlapping peptide pool stimulation. This chain uses TRBV9 with TRBJ2-1; 16 bases match TRBD2. The CDR3 region is CASSVGLAGGENEQFF. CDR3 DNA sequence: TGTGCCAGCAGCGTGGGACTAGCGGGGGGGGAGAATGAGCAGTTCTTC.